This T cell receptor beta chain is drawn from a study of CD8+CD57+ T cells in acquired aplastic anemia. Findings and limits, study-wide: The same twenty-nine CD8+ CDR3 sequences occurred in patients and in controls.

Patients picked for sequencing had shown CD8+CD57+ cell expansion detected by flow cytometry. All patients were therapy-naive when blood was sampled. A remark on this clonotype: Its antigen is not known. An end of the junction differs from the germline gene, which may be a read error.

Profiling that covered TCR beta VDJ and CDR3 relied on genomic DNA as its template. TCRdb itself ran the reads through MiXCR, one entry per CDR3 protein. The sample consists of about 290,000 distinct CDR3 sequences, under 60% of them appearing once. CDR1 and CDR2 (germline): SGHTA, FQGNSA. The CDR3 extends over 11 amino acids. Sequenced: sorted CD4+, CD8+, or CD8+CD57+ T cells (not recorded which) from PBMCs. The source is a human donor with aplastic anemia. The chain recombines TRBV7-2 with TRBJ2-5; D not resolved. In DNA, the CDR3 is TGTGTCAGCAGCAACCAAGAGACCCAGTACTTC. Its protein product is CVSSNQETQYF.